A single sample gave rise to the 16 T cell receptor beta chains below, sequenced in a study of OX40 agonist ivuxolimab in advanced cancers. Some clones are missing from TCRdb's copy, which holds only in-frame ones; the method was immunoSEQ multiplex PCR. This table has some 30,000 clones, 84% appearing once. Here the sequenced sample was CD4+ or CD8+ T cells sorted from blood, taken in a trial of the OX40 agonist ivuxolimab. Receptor source: an adult with an advanced solid tumor such as melanoma, head and neck, liver or kidney cancer.

V and J are TRBV19 and TRBJ1-5, with TRBD1 matching over 8 bases. The CDR3 loop spans 15 amino acids. Looked up from germline, CDR1 is LNHDA and CDR2 is SQIVND (reference sequence). The V and J ends lost 4 bases and 4 bases, in that order; junction bases with no gene match: 6. CDR3 sequence: CASSNGQGVNQPQHF. The CDR3 coding sequence is TGTGCCAGTAGTAATGGACAGGGAGTAAATCAGCCCCAGCATTTT.

The chain links TRBV9 to TRBJ1-2; D unclear. Germline CDR1 and CDR2: SGDLS and YYNGEE. This CDR3 region has 13 residues. The germline V and J ends were trimmed by 1 base and 5 bases, with 9 bases remaining between them. The CDR3 DNA follows: TGTGCCAGCAGCGTAATGGGAGGATATGGCTACACCTTC. This sequence encodes CASSVMGGYGYTF.

This chain uses TRBV19 with TRBJ2-7, with TRBD1 matching 7 bases. The CDR3 is 14 amino acids. V dropped 6 bases and J dropped 3; count of bases not matched to a gene: 8. CDR1 is LNHDA, CDR2 SQIVND, per germline (reference sequence). CDR3 loop: CASRERDSYYEQYF. DNA for the CDR3: TGTGCCAGTAGAGAGAGGGACAGCTACTACGAGCAGTACTTC.

The chain employs TRBV4-1 and TRBJ2-7, with D possibly being TRBD2 (7 bases). Per germline, CDR1 MGHRA and CDR2 YSYEKL. The V end was cut by 4 bases, the J end by 6 bases, with 22 bases between. The CDR3 has 16 residues. CDR3 protein: CASSRHPAEGGFEQYF. CDR3 DNA: TGCGCCAGCAGCCGACATCCCGCGGAGGGGGGGTTCGAGCAGTACTTC.

The rearrangement uses TRBV27 and TRBJ1-2; 10 bases map to TRBD1. CDR3 length: 15 amino acids. V lost 2 bases and J lost 5; bases outside the gene matches: 5. The germline CDR1 and CDR2 sequences are MNHEY and SMNVEV (reference sequence). The CDR3 coding sequence is TGTGCCAGCAGTTTAGTCGGGACAGGGGTGTATGGCTACACCTTC. It yields the protein CASSLVGTGVYGYTF.

The chain is built from TRBV27 and TRBJ2-7, with 12 bases lining up with TRBD2. Germline V gene lookup returns CDR1 MNHEY and CDR2 SMNVEV (reference sequence). Trimming cost V 0 bases and J 3 bases; bases outside gene matches: 6. The CDR3 spans 17 residues. The DNA for the CDR3 is TGTGCCAGCAGTTTATCGGGACTAGCGGGTGTACTCTACGAGCAGTACTTC. Amino acids: CASSLSGLAGVLYEQYF.

This chain links TRBV15 with TRBJ1-4; a weak D match, TRBD1 (5 bases). Germline CDR1 LNHNV, CDR2 YYDKDF (reference sequence). This CDR3 has 18 amino acids. V was trimmed by 0 bases and J by 10 bases, leaving 24 bases between them. CDR3 DNA sequence: TGTGCCACCAGCAGAGATCCTGAAAGGTCAACGGTGGGGCGAAAACTGTTTTTT. Amino acid sequence: CATSRDPERSTVGRKLFF.

The chain links TRBV5-1 to TRBJ2-7; D remains ambiguous. This CDR3 comprises 16 residues. Trimming stripped 0 bases from V and 2 bases from J, with 15 bases between. The V gene's germline CDR1 is SGHRS and CDR2 YFSETQ. CDR3: CASSLEAVPGAYEQYF. The CDR3 DNA reads as TGCGCCAGCAGCTTGGAGGCGGTACCGGGTGCCTACGAGCAGTACTTC.

Written as DNA, the CDR3 is TGCGCCAGCAGCCAAGTCCTATCCACTAGCGGGAATTACGAGCAGTACTTC. Translated: CASSQVLSTSGNYEQYF. The chain has TRBV4-3 and TRBJ2-7, with 10 bases that match TRBD2. This CDR3 comprises 17 residues. Losses at the gene ends were 1 base for V and 4 bases for J; bases not matched to a gene: 10. Looked up from germline, CDR1 is LGHNA and CDR2 is YSLEER.

This clone occurred a few times. The chain is built from TRBV10-3 and TRBJ1-5, with 8 positions matching TRBD1. J lost 7 bases, V lost 0 bases, and 8 bases had no gene match. The CDR3 totals 16 residues. Germline lookup yields CDR1 ENHRY and CDR2 SYGVKD. The CDR3 sequence: CAISESGIQGEQPQHF. The DNA of the CDR3 is TGTGCCATCAGTGAGTCGGGGATACAGGGGGAACAGCCCCAGCATTTT.

Here the CDR3 reads CASRGGISGPGYTF. DNA of the CDR3: TGTGCCAGTAGGGGGGGGATTTCGGGTCCTGGCTACACCTTC. V and J are TRBV6-6 and TRBJ1-2, with a weak D call TRBD1 (6 bases). Germline loops: CDR1 MNHNY, CDR2 SVGAGI (reference sequence). With 9 bases removed from V and 7 bases from J, the gap between germline ends came to 21 bases. The CDR3 sequence is 14 residues long.

The chain employs TRBV4-3 and TRBJ2-7, with a possible D match to TRBD1 (6 bases). Germline V lookup: CDR1 LGHNA, CDR2 YSLEER. V shed 0 bases and J shed 0 bases, with 12 bases lying between them. CDR3 size: 16 residues. The CDR3 here is CASSQDQGTPSYEQYF. The CDR3 DNA reads as TGCGCCAGCAGCCAAGATCAAGGGACACCCTCCTACGAGCAGTACTTC.

The chain links TRBV4-1 to TRBJ2-1, with 12 bases identical to TRBD2. Germline V lookup: CDR1 MGHRA, CDR2 YSYEKL. Losses at the gene ends were 4 bases for V and 8 bases for J; bases not matched to a gene: 9. This CDR3 has 16 residues. CDR3 region: CASSLASGRASDEQFF. CDR3 nucleotide sequence: TGCGCCAGCAGCCTGGCTAGCGGGAGGGCCTCGGATGAGCAGTTCTTC.

The chain combines TRBV4-3 with TRBJ1-2, with 8 bases identical to TRBD1. The CDR3 is made up of 15 amino acids. CDR1 is LGHNA, CDR2 YSLEER, per germline. V gave up 4 bases and J gave up 1 base; unmatched junction bases: 5. The CDR3 region has the DNA TGCGCCAGCAGCCTCGGGACAGGTTTTAACTATGGCTACACCTTC. Its protein is CASSLGTGFNYGYTF.

The gene calls are TRBV27 and TRBJ1-1, with unresolved D. The CDR3 sequence is 13 residues long. Germline-derived CDR1 and CDR2 are MNHEY and SMNVEV (reference sequence). The V gene lost 2 bases and the J gene lost 7 bases, with 11 bases spanning the gap. The CDR3 is CASSLRAADEAFF. In DNA, the CDR3 is TGTGCCAGCAGTTTAAGGGCAGCGGATGAAGCTTTCTTT.

The J gene is TRBJ1-5, the V gene TRBV11-2; D gene uncertain. The CDR3 is 13 amino acids. Trimming left V 3 bases short and J 6 bases short, with 9 bases between. Germline assignment: CDR1 SGHAT and CDR2 FQNNGV. The CDR3 DNA reads as TGTGCCAGCAGCTTGTTTGCGGGTCAGCCCCAGCATTTT. Its translation is CASSLFAGQPQHF.